The clone carrying this TCR beta chain was seen more than once but under ten times. Its specificity is not known. This sample is part of a study of blood T cells in healthy people across ages. Study-wide findings and caveats: Aged donors had fewer naive CD4+ cells and lower diversity than long-lived donors. Naive T cell percentage by flow cytometry tracked strongly with beta diversity. A conclusive naive versus antigen-experienced comparison was prevented by the unsorted PBMCs.

The use of a sample-barcoded 5' primer and a J-beta primer mix characterized a second PCR of 7 to 11 cycles. Each cDNA molecule received a tag from a template-switch adaptor that had 12 random nucleotides. TCRdb reprocessed the 5' RACE reads via MiXCR and lists one record per CDR3 protein. The repertoire includes 1.8 million or so distinct CDR3 sequences, about 39% of them detected once, and more than 20% sits in the top ten. Losses at the gene ends were 5 bases for V and 7 bases for J; bases not matched to a gene: 10. The CDR3 is 17 residues long. Germline lookup yields CDR1 SGHNT and CDR2 YENEEA. The chain joins TRBV11-3 to TRBJ2-3; 15 nucleotides agree with TRBD2. Material for sequencing was blood. The TCR comes from a human donor in good health. The DNA for the CDR3 is TGTGCCAGCAGCGTAACGGGACTAGCGGGGGGACCTCATACGCAGTATTTT. Its translation is CASSVTGLAGGPHTQYF.